Only a few counts were recorded for the clone carrying this T cell receptor (beta chain). What it binds is unknown. The germline CDR1 and CDR2 sequences are MDHEN and SYDVKM. CDR3 length equals 16 residues. Trimming took 3 bases from V and 4 from J; bases not matched to a gene: 9. The sample originates from a study of blood T cells in healthy people across ages. Next came a second PCR, run for roughly 7 to 12 cycles, which used a sample-barcoded 5' primer along with a J-beta primer mix. Individual samples furnished no less than 3 million CDR3-containing paired-end reads apiece. TCRdb passed the 5' RACE reads through MiXCR, listing each CDR3 protein once. Of roughly 800,000 distinct CDR3 sequences in the sample, 25% were seen once. General observations from the study: In older individuals, TCR beta diversity per million T cells was lower, falling roughly linearly with age.

In addition, the sample was reused for a study of T cells of mothers and their children.

The sequenced sample consisted of blood. This chain connects TRBV28 to TRBJ2-3; TRBD1 agrees at 8 bases. The sequence was obtained from a boy younger than 18 in good health. The CDR3 DNA reads as TGTGCCAGCAGTTTCCGGACAGGGAGAAACGCAGATACGCAGTATTTT. The encoded protein is CASSFRTGRNADTQYF.